The 30 T cell receptor beta chains presented below share a single source sample, sequenced in a study of CD8 T cells in Susac syndrome. With random hexamers, reverse transcription was performed on about 0.5 to 1 ug of RNA. MiXCR, applied by TCRdb to the immunoSEQ multiplex PCR reads, yields one record per CDR3 protein. The sample includes approximately 150,000 distinct CDR3 sequences, 90% to 95% of them seen just once. What was sequenced was CD4+ T cells from PBMCs. Every receptor here comes from a human donor in good health.

The V gene is TRBV3-1, the J gene TRBJ2-3, with D unclear. Trimming left V 6 bases short and J 0 bases short, with 7 bases between. This CDR3 contains 13 residues. Looked up from germline, CDR1 is LGHDT and CDR2 is YNNKEL (reference sequence). Here the CDR3 reads CASSLKSTDTQYF. The CDR3 DNA is TGTGCCAGCAGTCTCAAGAGCACAGATACGCAGTATTTT.

The chain combines TRBV12-3 or TRBV12-4 with TRBJ1-5, with D hard to call. The CDR3 is 16 amino acids. Trimming removed 3 bases from V and 4 bases from J, with 16 bases in between. The CDR3 coding sequence is TGTGCCAGCAGTTTCCCGGGCCAAGGAACTAATCAGCCCCAGCATTTT. Its protein is CASSFPGQGTNQPQHF.

This sequence joins TRBV2 and TRBJ2-1; TRBD2 aligns across 7 bases. CDR1 is SNHLY, CDR2 FYNNEI, per germline. Trimming took 2 bases from V and 4 from J; bases not matched to a gene: 8. The CDR3 has 16 amino acids. DNA of the CDR3: TGTGCCAGCAGTGAATACCAGCGGGGAGGGTACAATGAGCAGTTCTTC. Translated: CASSEYQRGGYNEQFF. The full variable domain, its missing parts supplied by reference TRBV2 and TRBJ2-1, is EPEVTQTPSHQVTQMGQEVILRCVPISNHLYFYWYRQILGQKVEFLVSFYNNEISEKSEIFDDQFSVERPDGSNFTLKIRSTKLEDSAMYFCASSEYQRGGYNEQFFGPGTRLTVL.

The chain carries TRBV20-1 and TRBJ2-1; the match to TRBD2 covers 12 bases. Trimming took 3 bases from V and 10 from J; bases not matched to a gene: 4. CDR1 is DFQATT, CDR2 SNEGSKA, per germline (reference sequence). CDR3 length: 13 residues. CDR3 sequence reads: CSASETSGGEQFF. The CDR3 region has the DNA TGCAGTGCTAGTGAGACTAGCGGGGGAGAGCAGTTCTTC.

The chain couples TRBV7-9 to TRBJ1-2; tentative D call: TRBD1 (5 bases). The V gene lost 4 bases and the J gene lost 2 bases, with 11 bases spanning the gap. The CDR3 has 14 residues. Germline CDR1 and CDR2: SEHNR and FQNEAQ (reference sequence). The CDR3 DNA reads as TGTGCCAGCAGCTCTGACAGTCAGAACTATGGCTACACCTTC. The encoded protein is CASSSDSQNYGYTF. Drawing the rest from reference TRBV7-9 and TRBJ1-2, the complete variable domain is DTGVSQNPRHKITKRGQNVTFRCDPISEHNRLYWYRQTLGQGPEFLTYFQNEAQLEKSRLLSDRFSAERPKGSFSTLEIQRTEQGDSAMYLCASSSDSQNYGYTFGSGTRLTVV.

The chain has TRBV6-6 and TRBJ1-6; D gene unclear. The length of the CDR3 is 15 residues. Germline CDR1 is MNHNY and CDR2 is SVGAGI (reference sequence). V was pared by 6 bases and J by 0 bases, with 9 bases between. The CDR3 spells CASSPPSSYNSPLHF. The CDR3 DNA sequence: TGTGCCAGCAGCCCCCCGAGCTCCTATAATTCACCCCTCCACTTT.

V usage is TRBV3-1 and J usage is TRBJ2-5, with D perhaps TRBD1 (5 bases). V gave up 4 bases and J gave up 7 bases, with 10 bases separating them. The CDR3 spans 12 residues. The germline V gene encodes CDR1 LGHDT and CDR2 YNNKEL (reference sequence). In nucleotides, the CDR3 is TGTGCCAGCAGCCCACTCCAGGGGACCCAGTACTTC. This codes for CASSPLQGTQYF.

In its sample, this clonotype was seen once. V and J are TRBV7-3 and TRBJ2-3, with D perhaps assigned TRBD1 or TRBD2 (5 bases each). Germline loops: CDR1 SGHTA, CDR2 FQGTGA. The ends were cut back, 5 bases at V and 1 base at J, with 16 bases in the middle. The CDR3 totals 16 residues. CDR3 amino acids: CASSLGTAGGTDTQYF. For the CDR3, the DNA is TGTGCCAGCAGCCTGGGGACCGCCGGGGGCACAGATACGCAGTATTTT. The full variable domain, its missing parts supplied by reference TRBV7-3 and TRBJ2-3, is GAGVSQTPSNKVTEKGKYVELRCDPISGHTALYWYRQSLGQGPEFLIYFQGTGAADDSGLPNDRFFAVRPEGSVSTLKIQRTERGDSAVYLCASSLGTAGGTDTQYFGPGTRLTVL.

In its sample, this clonotype was seen once. The CDR3 loop reads CSVGRSSYNEQFF. CDR3 coding DNA: TGCAGCGTGGGGAGGAGCTCCTACAATGAGCAGTTCTTC. The chain recombines TRBV29-1 with TRBJ2-1; weak D call: TRBD2 (6 bases). V was shortened by 6 bases and J by 0 bases, with 9 bases between the two germline ends. The V gene's germline CDR1 is SQVTM and CDR2 ANQGSEA. This CDR3 is 13 amino acids long.

This chain connects TRBV9 to TRBJ1-6; TRBD1 is a possible D gene (5 bases). CDR3 length: 16 residues. The ends were cut back, 3 bases at V and 6 bases at J, with 16 bases in the middle. The V gene's germline CDR1 is SGDLS and CDR2 YYNGEE. The CDR3 region has the DNA TGTGCCAGCAGCGACGGGTGGGGCGGAGGTAATTCACCCCTCCACTTT. Encoded protein: CASSDGWGGGNSPLHF.

The rearrangement joins TRBV5-1 to TRBJ2-7, with 11 bases lining up with TRBD2. Germline-derived CDR1 and CDR2 are SGHRS and YFSETQ. Unmatched junction bases numbered 2, after V lost 0 bases and J lost 3 bases. The CDR3 is made up of 15 amino acids. This CDR3 is CASSLVSGGDYEQYF. The CDR3 DNA reads as TGCGCCAGCAGCTTGGTTAGCGGGGGGGACTACGAGCAGTACTTC.

The rearrangement joins TRBV6-5 to TRBJ1-1; possible D gene TRBD1, 5 bases. This CDR3 is 14 amino acids long. Trimming stripped 2 bases from V and 1 base from J, with 8 bases between. The germline gives CDR1 MNHEY, CDR2 SVGAGI. The CDR3 protein is CASSYQQANTEAFF. The CDR3 DNA reads TGTGCCAGCAGTTACCAACAGGCGAACACTGAAGCTTTCTTT.

The chain has TRBV3-1 and TRBJ2-1; 9 bases line up with TRBD2. J lost 2 bases, V lost 2 bases, and 1 base had no gene match. CDR1 and CDR2 (germline): LGHDT, YNNKEL (reference sequence). The CDR3 contains 15 residues. The CDR3 region has the DNA TGTGCCAGCAGCCAATCTAGCGGGACCTACAATGAGCAGTTCTTC. This sequence encodes CASSQSSGTYNEQFF.

The CDR3 here is CASSWTSGGLTQYF. Written as DNA, the CDR3 is TGTGCCAGCAGTTGGACTAGCGGGGGGCTTACCCAGTACTTC. The rearrangement links TRBV2 to TRBJ2-5, with TRBD2 matching over 14 bases. The CDR3 is made up of 14 amino acids. V lost 5 bases to trimming and J lost 8 bases; unmatched junction nucleotides: 4. Germline V gene data show CDR1 as SNHLY and CDR2 as FYNNEI.

The chain couples TRBV2 to TRBJ2-3; 8 bases are a match to TRBD1. This CDR3 has 15 amino acids. CDR1 and CDR2 from the germline V gene are SNHLY and FYNNEI. Trimming at V came to 6 bases and at J to 2 bases, leaving 7 bases not matched to a gene. Written as DNA, the CDR3 is TGTGCCAGCAGCATGGGACAGGACTACACAGATACGCAGTATTTT. Its translation is CASSMGQDYTDTQYF.

This chain joins TRBV5-1 and TRBJ2-3; 8 bases fit TRBD2. The germline CDR1 and CDR2 sequences are SGHRS and YFSETQ. The CDR3 has 13 residues. The J segment lost 5 bases and the V segment lost 4 bases, leaving 3 bases of the junction unmatched. CDR3 sequence (DNA): TGCGCCAGCAGCCCCGGGGGGGAAGATACGCAGTATTTT. Translated, it gives CASSPGGEDTQYF.

For the CDR3, the DNA is TGCGCCAGCAGCTTGGAGGGGGCCGGGGAGCTGTTTTTT. It specifies CASSLEGAGELFF. The chain combines TRBV5-1 with TRBJ2-2, with D possibly TRBD1 on 6 matching bases. Per germline, CDR1 SGHRS and CDR2 YFSETQ. Deletions cut 0 bases from V and 6 bases from J, with 6 bases between. This CDR3 comprises 13 residues. Full variable domain (rest looked up from reference TRBV5-1 and TRBJ2-2): KAGVTQTPRYLIKTRGQQVTLSCSPISGHRSVSWYQQTPGQGLQFLFEYFSETQRNKGNFPGRFSGRQFSNSRSEMNVSTLELGDSALYLCASSLEGAGELFFGEGSRLTVL.

The chain carries TRBV9 and TRBJ2-1, with 7 bases identical to TRBD2. The V gene's germline CDR1 is SGDLS and CDR2 YYNGEE. The junction had 4 bases not matched to a gene; V was cut back by 4 bases and J by 0 bases. There are 15 residues in the CDR3. Here the CDR3 reads CASSRLAASYNEQFF. Here the CDR3 DNA reads TGTGCCAGCAGCCGACTAGCAGCCTCCTACAATGAGCAGTTCTTC. Combining the CDR3 with reference TRBV9 and TRBJ2-1 gives the whole variable domain DSGVTQTPKHLITATGQRVTLRCSPRSGDLSVYWYQQSLDQGLQFLIQYYNGEERAKGNILERFSAQQFPDLHSELNLSSLELGDSALYFCASSRLAASYNEQFFGPGTRLTVL.

This chain connects TRBV20-1 to TRBJ2-3; 10 nucleotides match TRBD1. CDR1 is DFQATT, CDR2 SNEGSKA, per germline (reference sequence). The CDR3 has 13 amino acids. V lost 1 base, J lost 7 bases, and 2 bases stayed unmatched. CDR3 nucleotide sequence: TGCAGTGCTAGAGGGACAGGGGGAAATACGCAGTATTTT. It is translated as CSARGTGGNTQYF.

This chain links TRBV14 with TRBJ2-7, with 8 bases identical to TRBD1. J lost 7 bases, V lost 4 bases, and 6 bases had no gene match. Germline V gives CDR1 SGHDN, CDR2 FVKESK. The CDR3 is 13 residues long. The CDR3 DNA is TGTGCCAGCAGCCCTGGACAGGGCCGTGAGCAGTACTTC. As protein: CASSPGQGREQYF.

The rearrangement joins TRBV5-4 to TRBJ1-3; unclear D gene. V lost 3 bases to trimming and J lost 5 bases, with 12 bases between them. CDR1 and CDR2 from the germline V gene are SGHNT and YYREEE (reference sequence). The CDR3 totals 14 residues. The DNA for the CDR3 is TGTGCCAGCAGCTCCCAGTCGTCGAGAAACACCATATATTTT. It yields the protein CASSSQSSRNTIYF.

This clonotype was detected once. This chain uses TRBV12-3 or TRBV12-4 with TRBJ2-7; weak D call: TRBD1 (5 bases). This CDR3 spans 15 amino acids. V dropped 5 bases and J dropped 3 bases, with 17 bases sitting between them. The CDR3 DNA is TGTGCCAGCAGTCCCCTGGTGACAGACAACTACGAGCAGTACTTC. Protein sequence: CASSPLVTDNYEQYF.

The chain combines TRBV2 with TRBJ1-4, with D perhaps TRBD1 (5 bases). Germline V gives CDR1 SNHLY, CDR2 FYNNEI. The germline V and J ends were trimmed by 4 bases and 6 bases, with 15 bases remaining between them. This CDR3 is built from 15 residues. The CDR3 DNA reads as TGTGCCAGCAGTGGCATGACGGACACGCATGAAAAACTGTTTTTT. It specifies CASSGMTDTHEKLFF. The variable domain in full, with the rest retrieved from reference TRBV2 and TRBJ1-4, is EPEVTQTPSHQVTQMGQEVILRCVPISNHLYFYWYRQILGQKVEFLVSFYNNEISEKSEIFDDQFSVERPDGSNFTLKIRSTKLEDSAMYFCASSGMTDTHEKLFFGSGTQLSVL.

J is TRBJ2-6 and V is TRBV6-5; the D call may be TRBD1 or TRBD2 (5 bases each). The CDR3 runs 18 residues. V was clipped by 1 base and J by 2 bases, with 15 bases between them. Germline values: CDR1 MNHEY, CDR2 SVGAGI. The CDR3 region is CASSYYSAGRAGANVLTF. The DNA of the CDR3 is TGTGCCAGCAGTTACTACTCAGCAGGGCGGGCTGGGGCCAACGTCCTGACTTTC.

The CDR3 sequence is CASSLVDRQNSPLHF. CDR3 sequence (DNA): TGTGCCAGCAGCTTGGTGGACAGGCAGAATTCACCCCTCCACTTT. This chain uses TRBV5-6 with TRBJ1-6; 7 bases match TRBD1. The V and J ends lost 0 bases and 7 bases, in that order; junction bases with no gene match: 4. Germline V CDR1 and CDR2: SGHDT, YYEEEE. The CDR3 loop spans 15 amino acids. Drawing the rest from reference TRBV5-6 and TRBJ1-6, the complete variable domain is DAGVTQSPTHLIKTRGQQVTLRCSPKSGHDTVSWYQQALGQGPQFIFQYYEEEERQRGNFPDRFSGHQFPNYSSELNVNALLLGDSALYLCASSLVDRQNSPLHFGNGTRLTVT.

The chain carries TRBV6-5 and TRBJ2-2; D could derive from TRBD1 or TRBD2 (5 bases each). Trimming removed 2 bases from V and 2 bases from J, with 15 bases in between. This CDR3 is built from 17 residues. In germline, CDR1 is MNHEY, CDR2 SVGAGI. The CDR3 DNA reads TGTGCCAGCAGTTACGGGGTTGGTGGGGGAAACACCGGGGAGCTGTTTTTT. Translation: CASSYGVGGGNTGELFF.

The sample holds a few counts of this clonotype. This chain joins TRBV20-1 and TRBJ2-2, with D perhaps assigned TRBD1 or TRBD2 (6 bases each). Trimming shortened V by 6 bases and J by 2 bases, and 7 bases separated the two germline ends. Germline CDR1 and CDR2: DFQATT and SNEGSKA (reference sequence). The CDR3 sequence is 12 residues long. The CDR3 DNA sequence: TGCAGTGCGGGGGGCAACACCGGGGAGCTGTTTTTT. Encoded protein: CSAGGNTGELFF.

The V and J genes are TRBV2 and TRBJ2-5; D ambiguous. The CDR3 has 13 amino acids. Germline V gene data show CDR1 as SNHLY and CDR2 as FYNNEI. The V gene lost 6 bases and the J gene lost 2 bases, with 10 bases spanning the gap. The CDR3 DNA reads TGTGCCAGCAGGGCACAAACTCAAGAGACCCAGTACTTC. Amino acids: CASRAQTQETQYF.

This clonotype came up once. The chain uses TRBV2 and TRBJ1-2; D is undetermined. The germline V gene has CDR1 SNHLY and CDR2 FYNNEI. V lost 3 bases, J lost 7 bases, and 6 bases lay in between. The CDR3 is made up of 11 amino acids. The CDR3 nucleotides read TGTGCCAGCAGTGATACCCCTGGCTACACCTTC. Translated: CASSDTPGYTF.

The chain joins TRBV10-3 to TRBJ1-4; D not certain. Per the germline V gene, CDR1 is ENHRY and CDR2 is SYGVKD. The CDR3 has 13 amino acids. V was pared by 6 bases and J by 8 bases, with 13 bases between. CDR3 DNA: TGTGCCATCAGGGGCACAGAAGGGGAAAAACTGTTTTTT. Its translation: CAIRGTEGEKLFF.